This T cell receptor (beta chain) was observed in a study of T cells of healthy individuals. This clonotype was observed many times. TCRdb itself ran the 5' RACE reads through MiXCR, one entry per CDR3 protein. Found here are about 41,000 distinct CDR3 sequences, about 4.2% of them singletons; the top ten hold 9% to 10%. The length of the CDR3 is 15 residues. Trimming removed 1 base from V and 2 bases from J, with 11 bases in between. Germline assignment: CDR1 LGHNA and CDR2 YNFKEQ. The chain combines TRBV4-2 with TRBJ1-2; maybe TRBD1 (6 bases). The receptor was isolated from a human donor in good health. This chain's CDR3 is CASSQVQGSNYGYTF. The CDR3 DNA reads TGTGCCAGCAGCCAAGTCCAGGGGTCCAACTATGGCTACACCTTC.